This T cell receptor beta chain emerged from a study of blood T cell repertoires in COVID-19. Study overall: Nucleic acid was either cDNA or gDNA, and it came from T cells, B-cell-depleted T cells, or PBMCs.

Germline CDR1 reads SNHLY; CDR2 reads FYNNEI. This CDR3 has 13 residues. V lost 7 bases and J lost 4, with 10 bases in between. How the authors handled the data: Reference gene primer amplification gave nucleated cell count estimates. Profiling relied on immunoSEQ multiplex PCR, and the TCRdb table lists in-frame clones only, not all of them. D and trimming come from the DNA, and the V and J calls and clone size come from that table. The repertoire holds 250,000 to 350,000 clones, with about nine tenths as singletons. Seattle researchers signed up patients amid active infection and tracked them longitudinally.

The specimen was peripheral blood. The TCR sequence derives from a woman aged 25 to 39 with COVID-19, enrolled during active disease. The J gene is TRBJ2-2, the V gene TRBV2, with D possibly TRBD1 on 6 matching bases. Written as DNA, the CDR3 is TGTGCCAGCAATTTACAGGGCACCGGGGAGCTGTTTTTT. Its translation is CASNLQGTGELFF.